This section outlines one T cell receptor (beta chain) sequence together with its context. These data originate in a study of T cells in tuberculosis. Cells were sorted from thawed PBMC rested overnight and stained with GMM-loaded CD1B tetramer, viability dye and anti-CD3. CD1B tetramers were loaded with Rhodococcus equi-derived C32 glucose monomycolate. CD14-expressing monocytes were removed from PBMC before cryopreservation and sorting. The table came from immunoSEQ multiplex PCR; TCRdb's copy has only in-frame clones and leaves some out. The sample consists of approximately 60,000 clones, under 90% of them appearing once. Sequencing used CD1b-GMM tetramer-negative cells sorted from PBMCs. This clonotype was sampled from an adult woman with latent tuberculosis.

The CDR3 reads CASSFIGTHFTGELFF. Here the CDR3 DNA reads TGTGCCAGCAGCTTTATTGGGACACACTTCACCGGGGAGCTGTTTTTT. The chain recombines TRBV5-8 with TRBJ2-2; D perhaps matches TRBD1 (6 bases). The ends were cut back, 2 bases at V and 4 bases at J, with 15 bases in the middle. Germline CDR1 is SGHTS and CDR2 is YDEGEE. The CDR3 spans 16 residues.